A selection of T cell receptor beta chains follows, all from one sample in a study of cytomegalovirus exposure and HLA in healthy donors. TCRdb keeps only in-frame clones here, not all; method: immunoSEQ multiplex PCR. The sample totals about 33,000 clones. Sequencing used PBMCs. Receptors were obtained from a woman aged 35 to 49 in good health and CMV-seropositive. Each CDR3 is given with its conserved first and last residue. A D gene is named only where the DNA matches it firmly.

V gene	J gene	D gene	CDR3 DNA	CDR3 protein
TRBV13	TRBJ2-3	-	TGTGCCAGCAGCTTACGGTCAGATACGCAGTATTTT	CASSLRSDTQYF
TRBV30	TRBJ1-1	-	TGTGCCTGGAGACGACAGTTAACTGAAGCTTTCTTT	CAWRRQLTEAFF
TRBV28	TRBJ2-7	-	TGTGCCAGCAGCGGCCAGGGCGGGAACTCCTACGAGCAGTACTTC	CASSGQGGNSYEQYF
TRBV5-4	TRBJ2-7	-	TGTGCCAGCAGCTTCTTGCCCGAGGAGCTTCAGTACGAGCAGTACTTC	CASSFLPEELQYEQYF
TRBV9	TRBJ2-1	TRBD2	TGTGCCAGCAGCGGCGGACTAGCGGGCTACAATGAGCAGTTCTTC	CASSGGLAGYNEQFF
TRBV6-5	TRBJ1-2	-	TGTGCCAGCAGTTACGGCTTAACGACAGGCCATGGCTACACCTTC	CASSYGLTTGHGYTF
TRBV5-8	TRBJ2-7	TRBD1	TGTGCCAGCAGCACGACAGGGGTAGTCGAGCAGTACTTC	CASSTTGVVEQYF
TRBV27	TRBJ1-1	-	TGTGCCAGCATGCGAACCGGGAGAGGCACTGAAGCTTTCTTT	CASMRTGRGTEAFF
TRBV19	TRBJ2-7	TRBD2	TGTGCCAGTAGAATCAGCCACCGGGGGGTCTACGAGCAGTACTTC	CASRISHRGVYEQYF
TRBV6-1	TRBJ2-1	TRBD1	TGTGCCAGCAGCCAACCGGGACAGGGGGCGCTTGAGCAGTTCTTC	CASSQPGQGALEQFF
TRBV10-2	TRBJ2-1	TRBD2	TGCGCCGGCAACCGGGATGTACCGGGACTAGGAATATATGAGCAGTTCTTC	CAGNRDVPGLGIYEQFF
TRBV5-1	TRBJ1-3	-	TGCGCCAGCAGCTTCCTAGGAATGTCCCTAAACACCATATATTTT	CASSFLGMSLNTIYF
TRBV11-2	TRBJ1-3	TRBD1	TGTGCCAGCAGCTTACGGGGACAGGGTATACCCATATATTTT	CASSLRGQGIPIYF
TRBV30	TRBJ2-7	TRBD2	TGTGCCTGGACCGGACTAGCGGGTGGTGAGCAGTACTTC	CAWTGLAGGEQYF
TRBV7-9	TRBJ1-1	-	TGTGCCAGCAGCTTAGGAGGAGGCCCGAACACTGAAGCTTTCTTT	CASSLGGGPNTEAFF
TRBV7-9	TRBJ2-1	-	TGTGCCAGCAGCTTAGAATCGTCGGGAGACAATGAGCAGTTCTTC	CASSLESSGDNEQFF
TRBV28	TRBJ1-3	-	TGTGCCAGCAGTTTAGCCAGAAGAAACACCATATATTTT	CASSLARRNTIYF
TRBV4-3	TRBJ1-2	TRBD1	TGCGCCAGCAGACCTTCGGGACAGCTCTATGGCTACACCTTC	CASRPSGQLYGYTF
TRBV14	TRBJ2-7	TRBD2	TGTGCCAGCAGCCAGTTGCTAGCGGGAGGCCGCGAGCAGTACTTC	CASSQLLAGGREQYF
TRBV27	TRBJ1-1	-	TGTGCCAGCAGTTTATCCCTGGCACGGAACACTGAAGCTTTCTTT	CASSLSLARNTEAFF
TRBV30	TRBJ2-1	-	TGTGCCTGGAGTCTCAGCGTTGAGCAGTTCTTC	CAWSLSVEQFF
TRBV27	TRBJ2-2	-	TGTGCCAGCAGTTTATCGCGGGTGACGTCCGGGGAGCTGTTTTTT	CASSLSRVTSGELFF
TRBV28	TRBJ2-7	-	TGTGCCAGCAGTCCCCTCAGGGGATATACCTACGAGCAGTACTTC	CASSPLRGYTYEQYF
TRBV19	TRBJ1-1	TRBD1	TGTGCCAGTAGTATGCTCCCCCGACAGGGAATGAGGACTGAAGCTTTCTTT	CASSMLPRQGMRTEAFF
TRBV6-5	TRBJ1-3	-	TGTGCCAGCAGTTACTCTTCGGGAAACACCATATATTTT	CASSYSSGNTIYF
TRBV5-5	TRBJ2-5	-	TGTGCCAGCAGCTTTGGAGCGGGCGGAGAGACCCAGTACTTC	CASSFGAGGETQYF
TRBV30	TRBJ2-3	TRBD2	TGTGCCGGGAGTTTCAGCGGGAGGTCGACAGATACGCAGTATTTT	CAGSFSGRSTDTQYF
TRBV7-9	TRBJ2-5	TRBD1	TGTGCCAGCAGCCCATCGACAGGGTTTAAGACCCAGTACTTC	CASSPSTGFKTQYF
TRBV5-1	TRBJ2-2	-	TGCGCCAGCAGCGAGCTCCCCACCGGGGAGCTGTTTTTT	CASSELPTGELFF
TRBV30	TRBJ2-7	-	TGTTGTATTTCGAGGGATAACTACGAGCAGTACTTC	CCISRDNYEQYF
TRBV4-3	TRBJ1-2	TRBD1	TGCGCCAGCAGCCAAGATCGAGGGGGCCCCACTAACTATGGCTACACCTTC	CASSQDRGGPTNYGYTF
TRBV7-2	TRBJ1-4	-	TGTGCCAGCACCCGCTCCGGGGGAGGTGAAAAACTGTTTTTT	CASTRSGGGEKLFF
TRBV28	TRBJ1-2	-	TGTGCCAGCAGTTCCCCACTAACGGGCTATGGCTACACCTTC	CASSSPLTGYGYTF
TRBV2	TRBJ2-7	-	TGTGCCAGCAGTGAAAGAACTGGCGGAAGGGGGAACCACGAGCAGTACTTC	CASSERTGGRGNHEQYF
TRBV28	TRBJ2-7	-	TGTGCCAGCATCCAGCTGGGGGCTGGGGAGCAGTACTTC	CASIQLGAGEQYF
TRBV28	TRBJ1-2	-	TGTGCCAGCAGTTTAGTCCCCCCCGGGTATGGCTACACCTTC	CASSLVPPGYGYTF
TRBV5-4	TRBJ2-1	TRBD2	TGTGCCAGCAGCCGCGGGGGGAGGGTTCAGGAGAATGAGCAGTTCTTC	CASSRGGRVQENEQFF
TRBV2	TRBJ1-4	TRBD1	TGTGCCAGCAGTGACCAGGGGGCGGATGAAAAACTGTTTTTT	CASSDQGADEKLFF
TRBV10-3	TRBJ1-1	-	TGTGCCATCAGTGAGTCAAAGTCAGGGTTGGACACTGAAGCTTTCTTT	CAISESKSGLDTEAFF
TRBV28	TRBJ2-7	TRBD2	TGTGCCAGCAGTGGAGCTAGCGGGATGCGAGAGCAGTACTTC	CASSGASGMREQYF
TRBV29-1	TRBJ2-5	-	TGCAGCGTTTCAGCCGGGGATGAGACCCAGTACTTC	CSVSAGDETQYF
TRBV19	TRBJ1-5	-	TGTGCCAGTAGGTCCCAAGGGGACTCTCAGCCCCAGCATTTT	CASRSQGDSQPQHF
TRBV5-1	TRBJ1-1	-	TGCGCCAGCAGCATACAGACAGGGAACACTGAAGCTTTCTTT	CASSIQTGNTEAFF
TRBV5-1	TRBJ2-1	TRBD2	TGCGCCAGCAGCTTGGATGCGGGAGGCTCCCACAATGAGCAGTTCTTC	CASSLDAGGSHNEQFF
TRBV6-1	TRBJ2-7	TRBD1	TGTGCCAGCAGTGAACACAGGGGCTACGAGCAGTACTTC	CASSEHRGYEQYF
TRBV7-2	TRBJ1-2	-	TGTGCCAGCAGCTCCATACTACGACGGATGACCTATGGCTACACCTTC	CASSSILRRMTYGYTF
TRBV15	TRBJ2-1	-	TGTGCCACCAGCAGACGTCTAGCTGGCAATGAGCAGTTCTTC	CATSRRLAGNEQFF
TRBV7-9	TRBJ2-2	-	TGTGCCAGCAGCTTATACGGGGGGGAGCTGTTTTTT	CASSLYGGELFF
TRBV6-5	TRBJ2-7	TRBD2	TGTGCCAGCAGTTGGACTAGCGGCACCTACGAGCAGTACTTC	CASSWTSGTYEQYF
TRBV9	TRBJ2-3	-	TGTGCCAGCAGAAAAGGGGCGACCGGGGATACGCAGTATTTT	CASRKGATGDTQYF
TRBV7-2	TRBJ2-1	-	TGTGCCAGCAGCTTAGGGGGGGGCAAAAGCTCCTACAATGAGCAGTTCTTC	CASSLGGGKSSYNEQFF
TRBV5-8	TRBJ2-7	-	TGTGCCAGCAGCTTGGGGACTCAGGCAGGGGAGTACGAGCAGTACTTC	CASSLGTQAGEYEQYF
TRBV7-9	TRBJ2-7	TRBD1	TGTGCCAGCAGCTCACCCGGGACAGCTGTCTACGAGCAGTACTTC	CASSSPGTAVYEQYF
TRBV18	TRBJ1-1	TRBD1	TGTGCCAGCTCACCCGCTGGACAGGAGAACACTGAAGCTTTCTTT	CASSPAGQENTEAFF
TRBV15	TRBJ1-5	-	TGTGCCACCAGCAGAGCGAACAGGCGCCATCAGCCCCAGCATTTT	CATSRANRRHQPQHF
TRBV7-2	TRBJ1-2	TRBD1	TGTGCCAGCAGCCAACAGGGGGCTGGGCGGGCTGGCTACACCTTC	CASSQQGAGRAGYTF
TRBV7-9	TRBJ2-7	-	TGTGCCAGCAGCTTAACTTCCTACGAGCAGTACTTC	CASSLTSYEQYF